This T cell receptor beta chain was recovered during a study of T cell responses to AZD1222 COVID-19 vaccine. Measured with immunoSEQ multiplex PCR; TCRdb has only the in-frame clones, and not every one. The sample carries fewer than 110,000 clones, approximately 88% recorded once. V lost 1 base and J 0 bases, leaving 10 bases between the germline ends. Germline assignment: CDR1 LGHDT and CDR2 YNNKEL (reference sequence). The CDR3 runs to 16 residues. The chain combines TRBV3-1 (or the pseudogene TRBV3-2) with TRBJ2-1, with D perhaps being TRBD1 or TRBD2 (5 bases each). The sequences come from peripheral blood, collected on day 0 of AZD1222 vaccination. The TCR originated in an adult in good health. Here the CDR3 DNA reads TGTGCCAGCAGCCAAGCTTTCGGGACCTCCTACAATGAGCAGTTCTTC. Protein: CASSQAFGTSYNEQFF.